This paragraph reports one T cell receptor beta chain. In the original processing: Estimates of nucleated cell counts were drawn from the amplification of reference gene primers. The data were produced by immunoSEQ multiplex PCR, yet TCRdb's version contains in-frame clones alone and is incomplete. The V and J calls and clone size come from that table; D and trimming were worked out from the DNA. The top ten clones hold 0.95% to 1.5% of a sample with roughly 250,000 clones, roughly 88% of them seen once. These data originate in a study of blood T cell repertoires in COVID-19. Study details: COVID-19 samples collected from the United States, Italy and Spain covered acute and convalescent phases.

The age range of participants was about 18 to 95 years, with residence in around 22 US areas. Participant-given clinical history determined each cohort assignment. The source of this sequence is a woman between 40 and 55 years old with acute COVID-19. The sample taken for sequencing was PBMCs or T cells enriched from blood (not recorded which).

CDR3: CASSGTGGAFYEQYF. As DNA, the CDR3 is TGTGCCAGCAGCGGGACAGGGGGCGCATTCTACGAGCAGTACTTC. The chain uses TRBV5-6 and TRBJ2-7; 12 nucleotides match TRBD1. The CDR3 spans 15 residues. Germline V gene data show CDR1 as SGHDT and CDR2 as YYEEEE. The junction had 5 bases not matched to a gene; V was cut back by 4 bases and J by 3 bases.